One T cell receptor beta chain is described in this entry. The data are from a study of CD8 T cells in Susac syndrome. A quantity of about 0.5 to 1 ug RNA underwent reverse transcription using random hexamers. TCRdb redid the calling of the immunoSEQ multiplex PCR reads with MiXCR, one entry per CDR3 protein. The sample lists 200,000 or so distinct CDR3 sequences, 90% to 95% occurring once. CDR3 length equals 14 residues. The V end lost 6 bases, the J end lost 1 base, and 10 bases lay between the germline ends. The TCR originated in a human donor with multiple sclerosis. The chain joins TRBV12-3 or TRBV12-4 to TRBJ1-5; D gene ambiguous. The sample taken for sequencing was CD4+ T cells from PBMCs. CDR3 sequence: CASSDATSNQPQHF. The CDR3 region has the DNA TGTGCCAGCAGCGACGCGACCAGCAATCAGCCCCAGCATTTT.